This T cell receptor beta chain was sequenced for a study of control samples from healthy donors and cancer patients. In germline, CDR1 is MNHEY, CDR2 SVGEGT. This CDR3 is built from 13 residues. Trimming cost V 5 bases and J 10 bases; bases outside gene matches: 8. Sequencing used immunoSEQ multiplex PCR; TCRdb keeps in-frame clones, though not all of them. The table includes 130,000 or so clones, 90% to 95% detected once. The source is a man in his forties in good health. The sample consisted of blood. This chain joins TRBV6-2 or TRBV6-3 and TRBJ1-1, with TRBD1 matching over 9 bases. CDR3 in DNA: TGTGCCAGCAGTCAGGACAGGGGAGGACGAGCTTTCTTT. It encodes CASSQDRGGRAFF.